This T cell receptor beta chain was sequenced during a study of blood T cell repertoires in COVID-19. The wider study: From T cells, B-cell-depleted T cells, or PBMCs came the material, which was cDNA or gDNA.

Clones were sequenced by immunoSEQ multiplex PCR, and TCRdb holds only the in-frame ones, with some missing. The data hold about 170,000 clones, with 85% to 90% observed a single time. The V end was cut by 0 bases, the J end by 1 base, with 15 bases between. The CDR3 runs to 17 residues. CDR1 LGHDT and CDR2 YNNKEL come from the germline V gene (reference sequence). This TCR was recovered from a woman aged 80 or older in a cohort sampled during active or convalescent COVID-19. The chain carries TRBV3-1 (or the pseudogene TRBV3-2) and TRBJ2-5, with a weak D call TRBD2 (5 bases). What was sequenced was peripheral blood. This CDR3 is CASSQDGERLSQETQYF. CDR3 coding DNA: TGTGCCAGCAGCCAAGATGGCGAGCGGTTGTCCCAAGAGACCCAGTACTTC.